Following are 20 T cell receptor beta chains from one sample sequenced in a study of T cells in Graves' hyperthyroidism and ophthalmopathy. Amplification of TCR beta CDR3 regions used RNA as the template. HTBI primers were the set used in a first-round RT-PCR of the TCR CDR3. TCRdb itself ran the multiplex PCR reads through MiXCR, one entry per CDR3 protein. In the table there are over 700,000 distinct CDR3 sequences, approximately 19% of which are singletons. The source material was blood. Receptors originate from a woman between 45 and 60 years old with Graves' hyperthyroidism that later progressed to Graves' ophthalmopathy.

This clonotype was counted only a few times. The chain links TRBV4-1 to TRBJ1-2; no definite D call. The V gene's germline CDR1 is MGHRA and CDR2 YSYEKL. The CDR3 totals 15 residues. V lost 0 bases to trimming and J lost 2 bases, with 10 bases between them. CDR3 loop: CASSQEAIPNYGYTF. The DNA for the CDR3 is TGCGCCAGCAGCCAAGAGGCCATCCCCAACTATGGCTACACCTTC.

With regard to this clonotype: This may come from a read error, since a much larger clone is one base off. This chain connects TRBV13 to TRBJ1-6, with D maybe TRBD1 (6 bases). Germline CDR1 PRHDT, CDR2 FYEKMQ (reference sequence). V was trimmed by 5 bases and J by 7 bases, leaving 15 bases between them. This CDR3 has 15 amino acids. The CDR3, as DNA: TGTGCCAGCAGCGCTGTGGGGGGCAGCAATTCACCCCTCCACTTT. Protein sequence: CASSAVGGSNSPLHF.

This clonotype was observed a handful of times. The CDR3 loop is CASSEWGRGGTEAFF. The CDR3 coding sequence is TGTGCCAGCAGTGAATGGGGGCGGGGAGGGACTGAAGCTTTCTTT. The chain joins TRBV25-1 to TRBJ1-1, with TRBD1 as a possible D gene (6 bases). Germline V lookup: CDR1 MGHDK, CDR2 SYGVNS. V was pared by 1 base and J by 5 bases, with 14 bases between. The CDR3 contains 15 residues.

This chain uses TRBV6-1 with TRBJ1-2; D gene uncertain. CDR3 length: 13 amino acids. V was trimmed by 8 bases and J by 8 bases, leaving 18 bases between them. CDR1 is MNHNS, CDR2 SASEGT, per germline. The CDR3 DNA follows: TGTGCCAGCTCCTCGGCGCGGCGAGAGGGCTACACCTTC. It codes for CASSSARREGYTF.

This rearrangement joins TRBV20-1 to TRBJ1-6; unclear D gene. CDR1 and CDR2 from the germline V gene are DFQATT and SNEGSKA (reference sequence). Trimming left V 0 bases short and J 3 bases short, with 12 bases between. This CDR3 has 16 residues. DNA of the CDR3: TGCAGTGCTAGAGATCAAGCGGAATTCTATAATTCACCCCTCCACTTT. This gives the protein CSARDQAEFYNSPLHF.

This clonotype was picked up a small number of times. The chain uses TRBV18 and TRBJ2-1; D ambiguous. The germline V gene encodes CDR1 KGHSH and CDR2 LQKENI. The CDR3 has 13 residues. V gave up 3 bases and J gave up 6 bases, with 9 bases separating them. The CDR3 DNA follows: TGTGCCAGCTCACCGGAAGCTTTCAATGAGCAGTTCTTC. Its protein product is CASSPEAFNEQFF.

CDR3 coding DNA: TGTGCCAGCTCCGGATATGGGACCGGGGAGCTGTTTTTT. Translation gives CASSGYGTGELFF. This chain connects TRBV12-3 or TRBV12-4 to TRBJ2-2; D is unresolved. With 8 bases removed from V and 5 bases from J, the gap between germline ends came to 12 bases. This CDR3 region has 13 residues.

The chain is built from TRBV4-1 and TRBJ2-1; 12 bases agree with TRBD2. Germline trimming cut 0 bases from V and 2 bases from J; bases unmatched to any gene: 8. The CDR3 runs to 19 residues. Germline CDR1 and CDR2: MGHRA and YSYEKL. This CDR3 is CASSQDASGGATAYNEQFF. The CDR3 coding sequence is TGCGCCAGCAGCCAAGATGCTAGCGGGGGGGCGACCGCCTACAATGAGCAGTTCTTC.

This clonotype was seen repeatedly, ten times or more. The CDR3 nucleotides are TGTGCCAGCAGTGTAACCACAGATACGCAGTATTTT. Protein product: CASSVTTDTQYF. The chain has TRBV2 and TRBJ2-3, with unresolved D. The CDR3 has 12 amino acids. CDR1 and CDR2 from the germline V gene are SNHLY and FYNNEI. Deletions cut 4 bases from V and 2 bases from J, with 4 bases between.

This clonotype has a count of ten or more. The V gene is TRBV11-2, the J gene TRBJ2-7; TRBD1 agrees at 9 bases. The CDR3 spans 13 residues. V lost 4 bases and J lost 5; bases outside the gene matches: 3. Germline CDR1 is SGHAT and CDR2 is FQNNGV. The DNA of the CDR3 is TGTGCCAGCAGCTCGGACAGGGGCCACGAGCAGTACTTC. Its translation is CASSSDRGHEQYF.

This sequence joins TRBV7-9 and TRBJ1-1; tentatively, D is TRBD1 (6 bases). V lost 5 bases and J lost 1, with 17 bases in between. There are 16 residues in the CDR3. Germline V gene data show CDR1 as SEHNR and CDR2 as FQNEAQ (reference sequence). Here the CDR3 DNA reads TGTGCCAGCAGCCACTCTCGGGGGGGCCGGAACACTGAAGCTTTCTTT. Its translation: CASSHSRGGRNTEAFF.

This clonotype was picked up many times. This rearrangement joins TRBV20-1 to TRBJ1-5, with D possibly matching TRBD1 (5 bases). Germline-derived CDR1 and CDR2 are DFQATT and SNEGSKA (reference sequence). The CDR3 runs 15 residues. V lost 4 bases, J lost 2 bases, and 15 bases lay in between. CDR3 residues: CSATTEQGGNQPQHF. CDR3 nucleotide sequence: TGCAGTGCTACGACAGAGCAGGGTGGCAATCAGCCCCAGCATTTT.

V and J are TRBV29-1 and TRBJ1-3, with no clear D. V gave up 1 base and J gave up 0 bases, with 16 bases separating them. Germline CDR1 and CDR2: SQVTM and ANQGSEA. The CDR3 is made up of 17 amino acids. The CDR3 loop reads CSVEGDPRANSGNTIYF. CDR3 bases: TGCAGCGTTGAAGGTGATCCGCGGGCTAACTCTGGAAACACCATATATTTT.

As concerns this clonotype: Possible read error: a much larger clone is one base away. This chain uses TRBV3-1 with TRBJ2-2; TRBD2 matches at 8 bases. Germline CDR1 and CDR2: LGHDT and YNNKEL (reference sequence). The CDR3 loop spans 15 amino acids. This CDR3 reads CASSHTSGNTGELVF. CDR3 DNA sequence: TGTGCCAGCAGCCATACTAGCGGTAACACCGGGGAGCTGGTTTTT.

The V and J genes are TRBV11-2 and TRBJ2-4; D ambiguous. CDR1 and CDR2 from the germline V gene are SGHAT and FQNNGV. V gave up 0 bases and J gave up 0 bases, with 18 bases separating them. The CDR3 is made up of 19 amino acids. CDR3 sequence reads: CASSLDPVLNQIAKNIQYF. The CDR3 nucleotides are TGTGCCAGCAGCTTAGATCCAGTTTTAAACCAAATAGCCAAAAACATTCAGTACTTC. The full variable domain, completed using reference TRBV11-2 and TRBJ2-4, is EAGVAQSPRYKIIEKRQSVAFWCNPISGHATLYWYQQILGQGPKLLIQFQNNGVVDDSQLPKDRFSAERLKGVDSTLKIQPAKLEDSAVYLCASSLDPVLNQIAKNIQYFGAGTRLSVL.

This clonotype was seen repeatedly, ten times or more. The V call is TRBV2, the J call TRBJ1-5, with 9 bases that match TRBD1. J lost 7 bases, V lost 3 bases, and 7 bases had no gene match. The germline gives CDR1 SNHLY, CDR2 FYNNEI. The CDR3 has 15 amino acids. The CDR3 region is CASSETGGGGQPQHF. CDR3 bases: TGTGCCAGCAGTGAGACAGGGGGTGGAGGACAGCCCCAGCATTTT.

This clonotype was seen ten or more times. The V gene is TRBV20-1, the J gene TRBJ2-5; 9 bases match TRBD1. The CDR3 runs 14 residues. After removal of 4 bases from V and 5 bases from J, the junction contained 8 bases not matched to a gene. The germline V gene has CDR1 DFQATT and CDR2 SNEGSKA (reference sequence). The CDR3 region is CSATWTGDGETQYF. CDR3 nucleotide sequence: TGCAGTGCTACCTGGACAGGGGACGGGGAGACCCAGTACTTC.

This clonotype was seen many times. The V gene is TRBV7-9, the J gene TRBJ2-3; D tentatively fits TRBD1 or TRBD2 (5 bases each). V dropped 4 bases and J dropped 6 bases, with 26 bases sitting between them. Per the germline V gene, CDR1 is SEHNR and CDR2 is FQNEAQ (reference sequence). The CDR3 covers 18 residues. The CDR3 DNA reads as TGTGCCAGCAGCTCGCAGATCGTAGGTGGGACCTTCGGGGATACGCAGTATTTT. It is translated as CASSSQIVGGTFGDTQYF.

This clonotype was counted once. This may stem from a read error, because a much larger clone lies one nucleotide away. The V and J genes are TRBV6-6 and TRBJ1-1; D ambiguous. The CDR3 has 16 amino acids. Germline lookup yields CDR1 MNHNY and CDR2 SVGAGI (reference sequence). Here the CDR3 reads CASSYSRGRLNTGAFF. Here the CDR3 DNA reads TGTGCCAGCAGTTACTCCCGAGGACGGTTGAACACTGGAGCTTTCTTT.

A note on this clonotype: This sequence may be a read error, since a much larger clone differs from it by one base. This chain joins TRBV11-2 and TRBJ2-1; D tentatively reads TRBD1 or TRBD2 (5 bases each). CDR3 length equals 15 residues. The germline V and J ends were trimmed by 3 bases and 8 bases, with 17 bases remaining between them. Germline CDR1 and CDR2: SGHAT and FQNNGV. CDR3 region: CASSFRDLRRDEQFF. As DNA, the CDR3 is TGTGCCAGCAGCTTCCGGGACCTTAGGAGAGATGAGCAGTTCTTC. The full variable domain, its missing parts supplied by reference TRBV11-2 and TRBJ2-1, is EAGVAQSPRYKIIEKRQSVAFWCNPISGHATLYWYQQILGQGPKLLIQFQNNGVVDDSQLPKDRFSAERLKGVDSTLKIQPAKLEDSAVYLCASSFRDLRRDEQFFGPGTRLTVL.